The T cell receptor (beta chain) described here comes from a study of circulating tumor DNA in untreated peripheral T-cell lymphoma. Study findings and constraints: Tumor-specific clonotypes: identified in 65% to 80% of patients, 85% to 90% of baseline tissues.

Concerning this clone: The antigen is undetermined.

There are 17 residues in the CDR3. The trim removed 2 bases at V and 1 base at J, leaving 8 bases unmatched. The germline CDR1 and CDR2 sequences are SGHNT and YENEEA. Profiled with immunoSEQ multiplex PCR; TCRdb holds only in-frame clones, not every one. The sample contains about 2,200 clones, roughly two thirds of which appear only once. Tumor tissue was collected at baseline, before treatment began. Sequencing was performed on tumor tissue. The genes are TRBV11-3 and TRBJ2-3, with 8 bases that match TRBD2. The sequence came from a human donor with peripheral T-cell lymphoma. CDR3 sequence (DNA): TGTGCCAGCAGCTTATCCGGTCGGGAGGGACGCACAGATACGCAGTATTTT. Translated: CASSLSGREGRTDTQYF.